The 31 T cell receptor beta chains presented below share a single source sample, sequenced in a study of siplizumab effects on memory and regulatory T cells. Profiling relied on immunoSEQ multiplex PCR, and the TCRdb table lists in-frame clones only, not all of them. The profile covers about 64,000 clones, with around 96% appearing a single time and about 0.091% taken by the ten largest. The sequencing sample was made of naive CD8+ T cells sorted from blood. These TCRs come from a human donor in good health.

The chain couples TRBV28 to TRBJ1-2; TRBD1 aligns across 8 bases. CDR1 and CDR2 (germline): MDHEN, SYDVKM. This CDR3 comprises 15 residues. Trimming at V came to 4 bases and at J to 4 bases, leaving 8 bases not matched to a gene. This CDR3 reads CASSSQGARSYGYTF. The CDR3 DNA reads TGTGCCAGCAGTTCCCAGGGGGCGCGAAGCTATGGCTACACCTTC.

CDR3 sequence reads: CASSLNSDSTYEQYF. CDR3 in DNA: TGTGCCAGCAGCTTAAACTCGGACAGTACCTACGAGCAGTACTTC. The chain combines TRBV7-9 with TRBJ2-7; D might be TRBD1 (6 bases). Trimming took off 2 bases at V and 2 bases at J, with 13 bases between the two ends. Germline values: CDR1 SEHNR, CDR2 FQNEAQ (reference sequence). The CDR3 contains 15 residues.

CDR3 DNA: TGTGCCAGCAGCGTGTCGGGCGGGGGCTCCTACGAGCAGTACTTC. It is translated as CASSVSGGGSYEQYF. The chain joins TRBV9 to TRBJ2-5; 7 bases fit TRBD2. The end of the DNA fits TRBJ2-7 better, so the J call may be wrong. CDR3 length: 15 residues. Looked up from germline, CDR1 is SGDLS and CDR2 is YYNGEE.

This chain uses TRBV6-1 with TRBJ2-5; the match to TRBD1 covers 11 bases. J was trimmed by 6 bases and V by 2 bases; bases with no gene match: 5. Looked up from germline, CDR1 is MNHNS and CDR2 is SASEGT. This CDR3 spans 15 amino acids. The CDR3 sequence is CASSEPGQGVKTQYF. In nucleotides, the CDR3 is TGTGCCAGCAGTGAACCGGGACAGGGGGTGAAGACCCAGTACTTC.

The CDR3 loop is CASSTTGGAYGYTF. The CDR3 DNA reads TGTGCCAGCAGTACGACAGGGGGCGCTTATGGCTACACCTTC. The chain carries TRBV6-6 and TRBJ1-2; 10 bases line up with TRBD1. The CDR3 has 14 residues. Trimming took 5 bases from V and 5 from J; bases not matched to a gene: 5. Looked up from germline, CDR1 is MNHNY and CDR2 is SVGAGI (reference sequence).

V is TRBV15 and J is TRBJ2-7; perhaps TRBD1 as D (6 bases). Trimming removed 10 bases at V and 4 bases at J, with 14 bases between. Germline V CDR1 and CDR2: LNHNV, YYDKDF (reference sequence). The CDR3 is 12 amino acids. CDR3 sequence reads: CASSQTGYEQYF. The CDR3 bases are TGTGCCAGCTCCCAGACAGGTTACGAGCAGTACTTC.

The chain links TRBV15 to TRBJ1-6; no reliable D call. Between the trimmed V and J ends, which lost 3 bases and 6 bases, there was a span of 6 bases. The CDR3 is 13 amino acids. The germline V gene encodes CDR1 LNHNV and CDR2 YYDKDF (reference sequence). The CDR3 nucleotides read TGTGCCACCAGCAGTATCGGTAATTCACCCCTCCACTTT. Translating gives CATSSIGNSPLHF.

This chain connects TRBV27 to TRBJ1-4; the D is unclear. The CDR3 runs 13 residues. Trimming took 1 base from V and 8 from J, leaving 8 bases between them. The germline V gene has CDR1 MNHEY and CDR2 SMNVEV (reference sequence). The CDR3 DNA reads TGTGCCAGCAGTTTATTGGGCGGCGAAAAACTGTTTTTT. This gives the protein CASSLLGGEKLFF.

V and J are TRBV5-6 and TRBJ2-5; D is tentatively TRBD1 or TRBD2 (5 bases each). Germline CDR1 SGHDT, CDR2 YYEEEE. Trimming removed 0 bases from V and 5 bases from J, with 8 bases in between. The CDR3 has 13 residues. The CDR3 reads CASSLGGVETQYF. DNA of the CDR3: TGTGCCAGCAGCTTGGGAGGGGTCGAGACCCAGTACTTC.

The V and J genes are TRBV11-1 and TRBJ1-1; D remains ambiguous. CDR1 and CDR2 (germline): SGHAT, FQDESV (reference sequence). This CDR3 is 14 amino acids long. Trimming shortened V by 8 bases and J by 0 bases, and 13 bases separated the two germline ends. The CDR3 loop reads CASSIPYMNTEAFF. CDR3 DNA sequence: TGTGCCAGCTCGATCCCATACATGAACACTGAAGCTTTCTTT.

The chain carries TRBV5-1 and TRBJ1-2; TRBD1 matches 8 bases. The V and J ends lost 3 bases and 6 bases, in that order; junction bases with no gene match: 4. Germline V gene data show CDR1 as SGHRS and CDR2 as YFSETQ. The length of the CDR3 is 13 residues. The CDR3 sequence is CASSSGQGDGYTF. DNA of the CDR3: TGCGCCAGCAGCTCAGGACAGGGAGATGGCTACACCTTC. Looking up the rest from reference TRBV5-1 and TRBJ1-2 gives the full variable domain: KAGVTQTPRYLIKTRGQQVTLSCSPISGHRSVSWYQQTPGQGLQFLFEYFSETQRNKGNFPGRFSGRQFSNSRSEMNVSTLELGDSALYLCASSSGQGDGYTFGSGTRLTVV.

The J gene is TRBJ2-7, the V gene TRBV19; possible D gene TRBD1, 5 bases. The CDR3 extends over 12 amino acids. Per germline, CDR1 LNHDA and CDR2 SQIVND (reference sequence). V was shortened by 2 bases and J by 4 bases, with 6 bases between the two germline ends. DNA for the CDR3: TGTGCCAGTAGTATACCAGGGTACGAGCAGTACTTC. Translation gives CASSIPGYEQYF.

The chain joins TRBV13 to TRBJ2-1; 8 nucleotides line up with TRBD1. Germline CDR1 is PRHDT and CDR2 is FYEKMQ (reference sequence). This CDR3 has 15 amino acids. Unmatched junction bases numbered 12, after V lost 9 bases and J lost 5 bases. The CDR3 DNA reads as TGTGCCAGTCGGCTCAGGGGGCTAGTTAACAATGAGCAGTTCTTC. Its protein product is CASRLRGLVNNEQFF.

The V and J genes are TRBV6-6 and TRBJ1-1; no definite D call. The V and J ends lost 2 bases and 5 bases respectively, with 9 bases between them. CDR1 MNHNY and CDR2 SVGAGI come from the germline V gene (reference sequence). The CDR3 extends over 13 amino acids. CDR3 bases: TGTGCCAGCAGTTACGGGTCGGGGACTGAAGCTTTCTTT. Translated, it gives CASSYGSGTEAFF.

This clone was recorded once. V and J are TRBV6-5 and TRBJ1-2; D may be TRBD1 (5 bases). This CDR3 contains 15 residues. V dropped 1 base and J dropped 6 bases, with 15 bases sitting between them. Germline lookup yields CDR1 MNHEY and CDR2 SVGAGI. Written as DNA, the CDR3 is TGTGCCAGCAGTTACTGGGGCGGTCCGCCCGATGGCTACACCTTC. Its protein is CASSYWGGPPDGYTF.

The rearrangement joins TRBV4-2 to TRBJ2-1; D gene ambiguous. V was pared by 0 bases and J by 8 bases, with 11 bases between. CDR1 LGHNA and CDR2 YNFKEQ come from the germline V gene. The CDR3 totals 14 residues. CDR3 loop: CASSQEGRPDEQFF. DNA for the CDR3: TGTGCCAGCAGCCAAGAAGGCAGGCCCGATGAGCAGTTCTTC.

The V gene is TRBV7-9, the J gene TRBJ2-1; 8 bases map to TRBD2. This CDR3 region has 18 residues. V lost 4 bases, J lost 7 bases, and 18 bases stayed unmatched. Germline CDR1 and CDR2: SEHNR and FQNEAQ (reference sequence). The chain's CDR3 is CASSSSPGLVPLGNEQFF. The CDR3 DNA sequence: TGTGCCAGCAGCTCAAGCCCGGGACTAGTCCCCCTCGGGAATGAGCAGTTCTTC.

The V and J genes are TRBV19 and TRBJ2-1; a possible D gene is TRBD1 (5 bases). The V gene's germline CDR1 is LNHDA and CDR2 SQIVND (reference sequence). The CDR3 has 18 residues. Deletions cut 3 bases from V and 3 bases from J, with 21 bases between. The CDR3 DNA sequence: TGTGCCAGTAGTATTTCCTACGGTTTAGGGGCGTTCTACAATGAGCAGTTCTTC. This translates into CASSISYGLGAFYNEQFF.

This chain links TRBV6-5 with TRBJ2-1; possible D gene TRBD1, 5 bases. Germline assignment: CDR1 MNHEY and CDR2 SVGAGI. V lost 2 bases and J lost 15, with 23 bases in between. The CDR3 is 15 amino acids. The CDR3 loop is CASSYGRANIGMWFF. For the CDR3, the DNA is TGTGCCAGCAGTTACGGCAGGGCGAATATTGGGATGTGGTTCTTC.

The J gene is TRBJ2-7, the V gene TRBV4-2; D possibly corresponds to TRBD2 (7 bases). The germline V gene encodes CDR1 LGHNA and CDR2 YNFKEQ. Trimming shortened V by 0 bases and J by 2 bases, and 17 bases separated the two germline ends. The CDR3 spans 17 residues. The CDR3 is CASSQEEGGGGAYEQYF. DNA for the CDR3: TGTGCCAGCAGCCAAGAGGAAGGAGGGGGGGGAGCCTACGAGCAGTACTTC.

V gene TRBV6-5 combines with J gene TRBJ2-3, with D possibly being TRBD2 (6 bases). Germline V gene sequence: CDR1 MNHEY, CDR2 SVGAGI. The CDR3 has 16 residues. The V gene lost 0 bases and the J gene lost 0 bases, with 10 bases spanning the gap. This CDR3 is CASSYSAGSSTDTQYF. The DNA for the CDR3 is TGTGCCAGCAGTTACTCTGCGGGGTCAAGCACAGATACGCAGTATTTT.

The chain recombines TRBV4-2 with TRBJ1-2; 9 bases match TRBD1. Trimming removed 8 bases from V and 3 bases from J; junction bases left unmatched: 4. CDR1 is LGHNA and CDR2 is YNFKEQ in the germline V gene. This CDR3 is built from 13 residues. The CDR3 nucleotides are TGTGCCAGCCGGGACAGGGAGGACTATGGCTACACCTTC. Residues: CASRDREDYGYTF.

This clone came up once. J is TRBJ2-2 and V is TRBV5-4; tentative D call: TRBD1 (5 bases). In germline, CDR1 is SGHNT, CDR2 YYREEE (reference sequence). The V end lost 4 bases, the J end lost 6 bases, and 7 bases lay between the germline ends. There are 12 residues in the CDR3. The CDR3 region has the DNA TGTGCCAGCAGCGCAGGGTCCGGGGAGCTGTTTTTT. Translated: CASSAGSGELFF.

For this clone: Additional DNA sequences in this sample encode the identical CDR3. The CDR3 spells CASSPGGGNTIYF. In nucleotides, the CDR3 is TGTGCCAGCAGTCCAGGGGGCGGAAACACCATATATTTT. This rearrangement joins TRBV27 to TRBJ1-3; 8 bases are a match to TRBD1. Looked up from germline, CDR1 is MNHEY and CDR2 is SMNVEV (reference sequence). The CDR3 totals 13 residues. V was pared by 5 bases and J by 4 bases, with 1 base of the junction left unmatched.

This clone showed up just once. The chain couples TRBV11-2 to TRBJ1-2; possibly TRBD1 for D (6 bases). There are 14 residues in the CDR3. Looked up from germline, CDR1 is SGHAT and CDR2 is FQNNGV. V lost 2 bases to trimming and J lost 4 bases, with 11 bases between them. The CDR3 sequence is CASSLTRGGYGYTF. Here the CDR3 DNA reads TGTGCCAGCAGCTTAACCAGGGGTGGCTATGGCTACACCTTC.

The rearrangement joins TRBV11-2 to TRBJ2-1, with 7 bases matching TRBD2. Germline assignment: CDR1 SGHAT and CDR2 FQNNGV. After removal of 3 bases from V and 0 bases from J, the junction contained 8 bases not matched to a gene. This CDR3 is 17 amino acids long. The CDR3 region is CASSFAASGSSYNEQFF. CDR3 coding DNA: TGTGCCAGCAGCTTCGCGGCTAGCGGCAGCTCCTACAATGAGCAGTTCTTC.

V usage is TRBV4-1 and J usage is TRBJ1-4, with D tentatively TRBD1 (5 bases). CDR3 length: 15 residues. Germline V lookup: CDR1 MGHRA, CDR2 YSYEKL. Trimming stripped 2 bases from V and 4 bases from J, with 11 bases between. The CDR3 DNA is TGCGCCAGCAGCCAACTGACAGATTATAATGAAAAACTGTTTTTT. Translated, it gives CASSQLTDYNEKLFF.

The CDR3 sequence is CASSLSGGAVADTQYF. In nucleotides, the CDR3 is TGTGCCAGCTCCCTAAGCGGGGGGGCCGTAGCAGATACGCAGTATTTT. The chain links TRBV6-6 to TRBJ2-3; 10 positions agree with TRBD2. Germline CDR1 and CDR2: MNHNY and SVGAGI (reference sequence). The CDR3 runs 16 residues. V shed 8 bases and J 4 bases; nucleotides not matched to a gene: 12.

The chain couples TRBV7-6 to TRBJ2-7; D not resolved. The CDR3 has 14 amino acids. V was shortened by 1 base and J by 0 bases, with 7 bases between the two germline ends. Germline-derived CDR1 and CDR2 are SGHVS and FNYEAQ. Here the CDR3 DNA reads TGTGCCAGCAGCTTAGAAGTGGTCTCCTACGAGCAGTACTTC. It yields the protein CASSLEVVSYEQYF.

The V gene is TRBV9, the J gene TRBJ1-4; tentative D call: TRBD1 (6 bases). Trimming took 2 bases from V and 8 from J, leaving 13 bases between them. Germline V lookup: CDR1 SGDLS, CDR2 YYNGEE. CDR3 length: 14 residues. CDR3 nucleotide sequence: TGTGCCAGCAGCGTCGGGGGGCGAGACGAAAAACTGTTTTTT. Translating gives CASSVGGRDEKLFF. Based on the CDR3 plus reference TRBV9 and TRBJ1-4, the full variable domain is DSGVTQTPKHLITATGQRVTLRCSPRSGDLSVYWYQQSLDQGLQFLIQYYNGEERAKGNILERFSAQQFPDLHSELNLSSLELGDSALYFCASSVGGRDEKLFFGSGTQLSVL.

This sequence joins TRBV5-1 and TRBJ2-3; D may be TRBD1 (7 bases). Trimming took off 4 bases at V and 4 bases at J, with 16 bases between the two ends. CDR1 and CDR2 from the germline V gene are SGHRS and YFSETQ. The CDR3 consists of 15 residues. DNA of the CDR3: TGCGCCAGCAGCCCAGTCGACAGGGAGGCAGATACGCAGTATTTT. Protein: CASSPVDREADTQYF.